This T cell receptor beta chain was profiled in a study of blood T cell repertoires in COVID-19. Method: immunoSEQ multiplex PCR; TCRdb's copy keeps in-frame clones and lacks some. This sample yields under 35,000 clones, of which over 75% are seen a single time; 17% belongs to the top ten. The CDR3 extends over 16 amino acids. Germline CDR1 reads SGHRS; CDR2 reads YFSETQ. Trimming at V came to 8 bases and at J to 0 bases, leaving 9 bases not matched to a gene. The specimen was peripheral blood. This chain uses TRBV5-1 with TRBJ2-5; 11 positions agree with TRBD2. This TCR derives from a woman aged 60-75 years with active COVID-19. In nucleotides, the CDR3 is TGCGCCAGTGATAGAGGGACTAGCGGAAACCAAGAGACCCAGTACTTC. Its translation: CASDRGTSGNQETQYF.